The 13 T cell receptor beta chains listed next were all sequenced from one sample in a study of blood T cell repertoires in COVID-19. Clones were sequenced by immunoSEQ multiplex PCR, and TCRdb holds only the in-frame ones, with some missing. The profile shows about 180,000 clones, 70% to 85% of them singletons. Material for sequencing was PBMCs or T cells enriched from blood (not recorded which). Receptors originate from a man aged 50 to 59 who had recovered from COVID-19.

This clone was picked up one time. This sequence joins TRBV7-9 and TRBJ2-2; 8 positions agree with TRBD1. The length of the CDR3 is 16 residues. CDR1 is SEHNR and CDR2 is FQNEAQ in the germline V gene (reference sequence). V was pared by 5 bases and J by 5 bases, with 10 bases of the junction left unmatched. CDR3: CASSRFDRGETGELFF. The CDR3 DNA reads TGTGCCAGCAGCCGATTCGACAGGGGCGAAACCGGGGAGCTGTTTTTT.

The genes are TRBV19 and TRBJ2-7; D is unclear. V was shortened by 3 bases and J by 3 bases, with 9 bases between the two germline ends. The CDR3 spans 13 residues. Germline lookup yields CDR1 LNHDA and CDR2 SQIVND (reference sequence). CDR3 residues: CASSIRTNYEQYF. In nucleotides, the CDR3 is TGTGCCAGTAGTATCCGAACTAACTACGAGCAGTACTTC.

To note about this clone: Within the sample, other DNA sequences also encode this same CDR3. CDR3 DNA sequence: TGTGCCAGCAGAGCAGGGGGTAGCAATCAGCCCCAGCATTTT. It encodes CASRAGGSNQPQHF. The V gene is TRBV2, the J gene TRBJ1-5; 7 nucleotides align to TRBD1. V shed 6 bases, J shed 0 bases, and the junction held 2 bases outside the gene matches. From germline, CDR1 is SNHLY and CDR2 FYNNEI. This CDR3 region has 14 residues.

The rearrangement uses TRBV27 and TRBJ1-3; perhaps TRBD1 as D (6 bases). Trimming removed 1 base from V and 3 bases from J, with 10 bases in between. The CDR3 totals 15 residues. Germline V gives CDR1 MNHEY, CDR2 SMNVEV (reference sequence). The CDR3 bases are TGTGCCAGCAGTTTATATGGCAGGGGTGGAAACACCATATATTTT. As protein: CASSLYGRGGNTIYF.

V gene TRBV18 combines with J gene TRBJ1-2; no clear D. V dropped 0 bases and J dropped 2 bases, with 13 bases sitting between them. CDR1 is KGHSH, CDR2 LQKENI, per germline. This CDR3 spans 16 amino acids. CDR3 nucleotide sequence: TGTGCCAGCTCACCACCAAGCCAGGCGCCCAACTATGGCTACACCTTC. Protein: CASSPPSQAPNYGYTF.

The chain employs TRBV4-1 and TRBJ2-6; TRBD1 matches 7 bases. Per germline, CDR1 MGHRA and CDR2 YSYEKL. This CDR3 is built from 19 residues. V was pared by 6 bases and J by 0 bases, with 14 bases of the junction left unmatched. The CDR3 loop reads CASRTQDRPPYSGANVLTF. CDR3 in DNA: TGCGCCAGCAGAACCCAGGACAGGCCACCGTACTCTGGGGCCAACGTCCTGACTTTC.

The CDR3 sequence is CASSILNEQFF. The CDR3 nucleotides are TGTGCCAGTAGTATCCTCAATGAGCAGTTCTTC. This chain connects TRBV19 to TRBJ2-1; D call uncertain. The CDR3 has 11 amino acids. The germline CDR1 and CDR2 sequences are LNHDA and SQIVND (reference sequence). V lost 3 bases to trimming and J lost 6 bases, with 3 bases between them. The full variable domain, with the rest looked up from reference TRBV19 and TRBJ2-1, is DGGITQSPKYLFRKEGQNVTLSCEQNLNHDAMYWYRQDPGQGLRLIYYSQIVNDFQKGDIAEGYSVSREKKESFPLTVTSAQKNPTAFYLCASSILNEQFFGPGTRLTVL.

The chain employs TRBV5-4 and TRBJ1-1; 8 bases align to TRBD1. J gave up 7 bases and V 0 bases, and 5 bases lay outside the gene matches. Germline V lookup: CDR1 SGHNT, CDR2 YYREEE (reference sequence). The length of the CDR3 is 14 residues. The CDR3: CASSLEQGVGEAFF. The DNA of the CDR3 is TGTGCCAGCAGCTTGGAACAGGGGGTTGGTGAAGCTTTCTTT.

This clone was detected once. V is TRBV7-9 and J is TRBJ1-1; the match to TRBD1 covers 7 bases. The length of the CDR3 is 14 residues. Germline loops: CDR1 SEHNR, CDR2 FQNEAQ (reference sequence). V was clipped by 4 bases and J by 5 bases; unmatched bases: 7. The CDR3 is CASSSEGAWTEAFF. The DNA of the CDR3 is TGTGCCAGCAGCTCCGAGGGGGCTTGGACTGAAGCTTTCTTT.

For the CDR3, the DNA is TGCGCCAGCGCTTCAGGGGCGAGGTACGAGCAGTACTTC. This codes for CASASGARYEQYF. This chain uses TRBV23-1 with TRBJ2-7; a weak D match, TRBD1 (6 bases). TRBV23-1 falls under the ORF class, with uncertain function. This CDR3 is 13 amino acids long. Trimming removed 8 bases from V and 4 bases from J, with 15 bases in between.

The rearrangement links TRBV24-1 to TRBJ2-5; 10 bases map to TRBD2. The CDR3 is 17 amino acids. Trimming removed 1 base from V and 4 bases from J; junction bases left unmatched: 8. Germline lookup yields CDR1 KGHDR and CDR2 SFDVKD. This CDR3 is CATSDFPSGGATETQYF. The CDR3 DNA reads TGTGCCACCAGTGATTTCCCCAGCGGGGGGGCCACAGAGACCCAGTACTTC.

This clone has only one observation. CDR3 in DNA: TGCGCCACTCTCTCTGGAAACACCATATATTTT. Encoded protein: CATLSGNTIYF. This chain links TRBV4-1 with TRBJ1-3; D is unresolved. The CDR3 has 11 amino acids. The germline V and J ends were trimmed by 10 bases and 0 bases, with 4 bases remaining between them. The V gene's germline CDR1 is MGHRA and CDR2 YSYEKL.

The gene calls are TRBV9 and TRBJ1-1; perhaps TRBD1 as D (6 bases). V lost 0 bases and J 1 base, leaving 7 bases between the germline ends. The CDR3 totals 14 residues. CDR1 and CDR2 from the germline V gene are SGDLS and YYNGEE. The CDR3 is CASSVATGNTEAFF. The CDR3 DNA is TGTGCCAGCAGCGTAGCGACAGGGAACACTGAAGCTTTCTTT.